These 6 T cell receptor beta chains were sequenced from one sample in a study of blood T cell repertoires in COVID-19. Using immunoSEQ multiplex PCR, the repertoire was profiled, and TCRdb retains in-frame clones only, with some absent. The sample records about 250,000 clones, 81% being singletons. Sequenced input: peripheral blood. These receptor sequences come from a woman older than 75 with acute or convalescent COVID-19.

The chain links TRBV7-2 to TRBJ2-5; TRBD1 is a possible D gene (5 bases). Germline V lookup: CDR1 SGHTA, CDR2 FQGNSA. Between the trimmed V and J ends, which lost 1 base and 1 base, there was a span of 7 bases. The CDR3 is 14 amino acids. This CDR3 reads CASSLGGAQETQYF. The CDR3, as DNA: TGTGCCAGCAGCTTAGGTGGGGCCCAAGAGACCCAGTACTTC.

The rearrangement links TRBV6-5 to TRBJ1-2, with TRBD1 as a possible D gene (5 bases). V shed 4 bases and J shed 7 bases, with 13 bases lying between them. This CDR3 is 13 amino acids long. Germline V lookup: CDR1 MNHEY, CDR2 SVGAGI. CDR3 sequence reads: CASSSPGRGGYTF. CDR3 in DNA: TGTGCCAGCAGTTCTCCAGGGCGAGGTGGCTACACCTTC.

This clone was detected a few times. CDR3 sequence: CASSLSVRPTDTQYF. CDR3 sequence (DNA): TGTGCCAGCAGCTTAAGTGTGCGGCCCACAGATACGCAGTATTTT. V and J are TRBV7-9 and TRBJ2-3; D gene uncertain. V lost 2 bases to trimming and J lost 2 bases, with 11 bases between them. Germline V gives CDR1 SEHNR, CDR2 FQNEAQ (reference sequence). The CDR3 is made up of 15 amino acids.

The chain has TRBV6-5 and TRBJ2-5, with 7 bases aligning to TRBD2. The J segment lost 1 base and the V segment lost 6 bases, leaving 8 bases of the junction unmatched. The V gene's germline CDR1 is MNHEY and CDR2 SVGAGI. This CDR3 spans 15 amino acids. CDR3 sequence: CASRGGSGIQETQYF. CDR3 sequence (DNA): TGTGCCAGCAGGGGGGGAAGCGGGATCCAAGAGACCCAGTACTTC.

This rearrangement joins TRBV6-2 or TRBV6-3 to TRBJ2-7; D is possibly TRBD2 (5 bases). V was shortened by 2 bases and J by 5 bases, with 13 bases between the two germline ends. Germline V gene data show CDR1 as MNHEY and CDR2 as SVGEGT. This CDR3 comprises 14 residues. CDR3 sequence reads: CASSYKEVDDEQYF. The CDR3, as DNA: TGTGCCAGCAGTTACAAGGAGGTTGACGACGAGCAGTACTTC.

This clone was seen a single time. V gene TRBV12-3 or TRBV12-4 combines with J gene TRBJ2-7; tentative D call: TRBD1 (5 bases). V lost 6 bases and J lost 6, with 15 bases in between. The CDR3 spans 13 residues. CDR3 region: CASSHSTGSEQYF. The CDR3 DNA reads as TGTGCCAGCAGCCACTCTACAGGATCCGAGCAGTACTTC.